A single sample is the source of the 25 T cell receptor beta chains below, sequenced in a study of Graves' ophthalmopathy and Graves' hyperthyroidism. Amplifying from RNA transcripts, the study obtained TCR beta CDR3 regions. HTBI primers were used in a first-round RT-PCR, which preceded a second-round multiplex PCR. MiXCR, run by TCRdb on the multiplex PCR reads, gives a single entry per CDR3 protein. The table has 650,000 to 800,000 distinct CDR3 sequences, about two fifths seen once. Specimen: peripheral blood. These receptor sequences come from an adult man with Graves' ophthalmopathy.

In its sample, this clonotype was seen many times. The chain employs TRBV20-1 and TRBJ2-5; no firm D call. In germline, CDR1 is DFQATT, CDR2 SNEGSKA (reference sequence). The CDR3 is 11 residues long. V lost 5 bases and J lost 5, with 9 bases in between. The CDR3, as DNA: TGCAGTGCTGGCCTTTTTGAGACCCAGTACTTC. Translation: CSAGLFETQYF.

In this sample, this clonotype turned up a few times. This chain connects TRBV30 to TRBJ2-5; no clear D. Trimming took 8 bases from V and 9 from J, leaving 22 bases between them. The CDR3 covers 13 residues. Germline CDR1 and CDR2: GTSNPN and SVGIG (reference sequence). CDR3 nucleotide sequence: TGTGCCACCGGGTGGGGATCGGAGAGACCCCAGTACTTC. This codes for CATGWGSERPQYF.

This clonotype has at least ten counts. This sequence joins TRBV29-1 and TRBJ2-7; the match to TRBD1 covers 9 bases. Germline assignment: CDR1 SQVTM and CDR2 ANQGSEA. With V trimmed by 4 bases and J by 7 bases, 11 bases remained unmatched. The CDR3 consists of 14 residues. CDR3 protein: CSVASGTGYSEQYF. In DNA, the CDR3 is TGCAGCGTTGCTTCCGGGACAGGGTACTCGGAGCAGTACTTC.

The DNA for the CDR3 is TGTGCCAGCATTCTGGATGCCGGAATGAACACTGAAGCTTTCTTT. Residues: CASILDAGMNTEAFF. The V and J genes are TRBV2 and TRBJ1-1; D is ambiguous. The CDR3 has 15 amino acids. V lost 7 bases to trimming and J lost 0 bases, with 15 bases between them. Germline CDR1 SNHLY, CDR2 FYNNEI.

This rearrangement joins TRBV25-1 to TRBJ2-5; D unclear. Trimming removed 1 base at V and 4 bases at J, with 16 bases between. Germline V gene sequence: CDR1 MGHDK, CDR2 SYGVNS. CDR3 length: 16 residues. The CDR3 region has the DNA TGTGCCAGCAGTGAATGGAACTTTTTTGGGGTAGAGACCCAGTACTTC. It yields the protein CASSEWNFFGVETQYF. The full variable domain, completed using reference TRBV25-1 and TRBJ2-5, is EADIYQTPRYLVIGTGKKITLECSQTMGHDKMYWYQQDPGMELHLIHYSYGVNSTEKGDLSSESTVSRIRTEHFPLTLESARPSHTSQYLCASSEWNFFGVETQYFGPGTRLLVL.

The chain carries TRBV2 and TRBJ2-7; 10 bases align to TRBD2. V shed 6 bases, J shed 9 bases, and the junction held 8 bases outside the gene matches. The CDR3 extends over 13 amino acids. Germline V lookup: CDR1 SNHLY, CDR2 FYNNEI. The CDR3 protein is CASRLAGSDTQYF. The CDR3 DNA sequence: TGTGCCAGCAGACTAGCGGGATCCGATACGCAGTACTTC.

The rearrangement links TRBV11-1 to TRBJ1-5, with D uncertain. The CDR3 has 13 residues. The germline V gene encodes CDR1 SGHAT and CDR2 FQDESV (reference sequence). The CDR3 region is CADRLASNQPQHF. The CDR3 nucleotides read TGTGCTGATAGACTCGCATCAAATCAGCCCCAGCATTTT.

A few counts support this clonotype. CDR3 DNA sequence: TGTGCCAGCAGCCAAGATCGAGACACCCATCAGCCCCAGCATTTT. It specifies CASSQDRDTHQPQHF. The J gene is TRBJ1-5, the V gene TRBV4-2; no definite D call. Trimming left V 0 bases short and J 5 bases short, with 11 bases between. The germline gives CDR1 LGHNA, CDR2 YNFKEQ. CDR3 size: 15 residues.

The chain links TRBV2 to TRBJ1-1, with D possibly TRBD1 on 5 matching bases. This CDR3 is built from 18 residues. The germline CDR1 and CDR2 sequences are SNHLY and FYNNEI. Trimming took off 5 bases at V and 0 bases at J, with 22 bases between the two ends. The CDR3 DNA follows: TGTGCCAGCAGTACCCAGGGAACTACCGGGGCCTTGAACACTGAAGCTTTCTTT. This gives the protein CASSTQGTTGALNTEAFF.

The rearrangement uses TRBV29-1 and TRBJ1-1, with D unresolved. This CDR3 has 14 amino acids. V was pared by 3 bases and J by 1 base, with 12 bases between. Germline values: CDR1 SQVTM, CDR2 ANQGSEA. Written as DNA, the CDR3 is TGCAGCGTTGATGTTTCCGGGAGGAACACTGAAGCTTTCTTT. Translating it yields CSVDVSGRNTEAFF.

A word on this clonotype: A single base separates this from a much larger clone, so it may be a read error. The J gene is TRBJ2-2, the V gene TRBV20-1; no definite D call. The length of the CDR3 is 15 residues. The germline gives CDR1 DFQATT, CDR2 SNEGSKA (reference sequence). CDR3 amino acids: CSARDGRLTTEELFF. The CDR3 DNA is TGCAGTGCTAGAGATGGCCGACTCACTACCGAGGAGCTGTTTTTT.

Details on this clonotype: One base away lies a much larger clone, so this may be a sequencing read error. This sequence joins TRBV12-3 or TRBV12-4 and TRBJ2-2, with 11 bases that match TRBD2. This CDR3 is built from 15 residues. CDR3 sequence: CASTSTSGITGVLFF. CDR3 nucleotide sequence: TGTGCCAGCACCTCGACTAGCGGGATCACCGGGGTGCTGTTTTTT.

The CDR3 sequence is CASVGTGANQPQHF. In nucleotides, the CDR3 is TGTGCCAGCGTCGGGACAGGGGCTAATCAGCCCCAGCATTTT. The genes are TRBV2 and TRBJ1-5, with TRBD1 matching 10 bases. This CDR3 region has 14 residues. The J segment lost 4 bases and the V segment lost 8 bases, leaving 5 bases of the junction unmatched. Germline V CDR1 and CDR2: SNHLY, FYNNEI.

In the case of this clonotype: The germline gene is not matched at one end of the junction; a read error may be the cause. The chain couples TRBV5-1 to TRBJ1-2; D is undetermined. The CDR3 is 16 residues long. Germline CDR1 is SGHRS and CDR2 is YFSETQ. The CDR3 reads CAGSLDKGGRGYGYTF. In DNA, the CDR3 is TGCGCCGGCAGCTTGGATAAGGGAGGTCGGGGCTATGGCTACACCTTC.

Concerning this clonotype itself: Possible read error: a much larger clone is one base away. The chain is built from TRBV19 and TRBJ2-5; D is perhaps TRBD2 (6 bases). The V end lost 9 bases, the J end lost 5 bases, and 16 bases lay between the germline ends. In germline, CDR1 is LNHDA, CDR2 SQIVND (reference sequence). CDR3 size: 13 residues. CDR3 nucleotides: TGTGCCAGCGTGCCACAGGAGGGCGAGACCCAGTACTTC. Its protein product is CASVPQEGETQYF. The whole variable domain, remainder taken from reference TRBV19 and TRBJ2-5, is DGGITQSPKYLFRKEGQNVTLSCEQNLNHDAMYWYRQDPGQGLRLIYYSQIVNDFQKGDIAEGYSVSREKKESFPLTVTSAQKNPTAFYLCASVPQEGETQYFGPGTRLLVL.

The chain combines TRBV29-1 with TRBJ2-5; the match to TRBD1 covers 8 bases. Germline V gives CDR1 SQVTM, CDR2 ANQGSEA. The CDR3 totals 13 residues. J was trimmed by 4 bases and V by 8 bases; bases with no gene match: 9. The CDR3 loop is CSTSTGDSETQYF. CDR3 sequence (DNA): TGCAGCACGTCGACAGGGGACTCAGAGACCCAGTACTTC.

The rearrangement uses TRBV7-9 and TRBJ2-3, with a weak D call TRBD2 (7 bases). The CDR3 spans 16 residues. From germline, CDR1 is SEHNR and CDR2 FQNEAQ (reference sequence). Deletions cut 5 bases from V and 2 bases from J, with 17 bases between. The CDR3 is CASSPAGGAATDTQYF. The CDR3 DNA reads as TGTGCCAGCAGCCCAGCTGGGGGGGCCGCCACAGATACGCAGTATTTT.

The chain joins TRBV2 to TRBJ2-7; maybe TRBD2 (7 bases). Germline V lookup: CDR1 SNHLY, CDR2 FYNNEI. The CDR3 sequence is 13 residues long. The V end was cut by 10 bases, the J end by 1 base, with 14 bases between. CDR3 sequence reads: CATAGGRSYEQYF. The CDR3 nucleotides read TGTGCCACCGCCGGGGGGCGTTCCTACGAGCAGTACTTC.

V and J are TRBV7-2 and TRBJ2-5; 9 bases match TRBD2. Germline-derived CDR1 and CDR2 are SGHTA and FQGNSA. Trimming at V came to 5 bases and at J to 0 bases, leaving 10 bases not matched to a gene. The CDR3 runs to 17 residues. CDR3 in amino acids: CASSKGASGGYQETQYF. The CDR3 nucleotides read TGTGCCAGCAGCAAAGGGGCCAGCGGGGGGTACCAAGAGACCCAGTACTTC. Full variable domain (rest looked up from reference TRBV7-2 and TRBJ2-5): GAGVSQSPSNKVTEKGKDVELRCDPISGHTALYWYRQSLGQGLEFLIYFQGNSAPDKSGLPSDRFSAERTGGSVSTLTIQRTQQEDSAVYLCASSKGASGGYQETQYFGPGTRLLVL.

Comments on this clonotype: A read error is likely, as this CDR3 ends without the conserved phenylalanine or tryptophan. Because the CDR3's place on the DNA is in doubt, the DNA is left out and the CDR3 is given as listed by TCRdb. The chain has TRBV7-3 and TRBJ2-6. Germline CDR1 is SGHTA and CDR2 is FQGTGA. The CDR3 is made up of 9 amino acids, end residues included. This CDR3 reads CASSDGLNT.

The rearrangement uses TRBV10-3 and TRBJ2-5, with D tentatively TRBD1 (6 bases). V shed 3 bases and J shed 0 bases, with 11 bases lying between them. The germline CDR1 and CDR2 sequences are ENHRY and SYGVKD. This CDR3 contains 15 residues. The CDR3 DNA is TGTGCCATCAGTGAACAGGGCGGCAACCAAGAGACCCAGTACTTC. Translated: CAISEQGGNQETQYF.

V usage is TRBV12-3 or TRBV12-4 and J usage is TRBJ2-2; D gene uncertain. This CDR3 is built from 14 residues. V was clipped by 3 bases and J by 4 bases, with 9 bases between them. The chain's CDR3 is CASSFGLITGELFF. Here the CDR3 DNA reads TGTGCCAGCAGTTTCGGGCTGATCACCGGGGAGCTGTTTTTT.

The chain recombines TRBV6-5 with TRBJ2-3; D might be TRBD1 (6 bases). This CDR3 is 15 amino acids long. The germline gives CDR1 MNHEY, CDR2 SVGAGI. The V gene lost 6 bases and the J gene lost 2 bases, with 15 bases spanning the gap. The CDR3 loop reads CASRSPDRITDTQYF. DNA of the CDR3: TGTGCCAGCAGGTCCCCGGACAGAATCACAGATACGCAGTATTTT.

With respect to this clonotype: Compared with germline, one end of the junction differs, possibly owing to a read error. This rearrangement joins TRBV7-7 to TRBJ2-7; D remains unclear. This CDR3 spans 12 amino acids. The germline V gene has CDR1 SSHAT and CDR2 FNYEAQ (reference sequence). The CDR3 bases are TGTGCCAGCAGCTACAGCTCCTACGAGCAGCACTTC. Protein product: CASSYSSYEQHF.

A word on this clonotype: A much larger clone differs from this one at a single base, so this may be a read error. J is TRBJ2-2 and V is TRBV11-1; 8 bases are shared with TRBD2. The CDR3 totals 15 residues. The germline gives CDR1 SGHAT, CDR2 FQDESV (reference sequence). Written as DNA, the CDR3 is TGTGCCAGCAGTAAAGCGGGAGTTTCTACCGGGGGGCTGTTTTTT. It codes for CASSKAGVSTGGLFF.